The 20 T cell receptor beta chains given below trace back to one sample, sequenced in a study of blood T cells in healthy people across ages. It was with a sample-barcoded 5' primer and a J-beta primer mix that a second PCR of about 6 to 11 cycles was run. One entry per CDR3 protein, called by TCRdb with MiXCR from the 5' RACE reads. Here the sample spans hundreds of thousands of distinct CDR3 sequences, 40% to 55% being singletons. The sample taken for sequencing was blood. All receptors come from a man older than 75 in good health.

The chain links TRBV4-1 to TRBJ1-5; 7 bases align to TRBD1. With 1 base clipped from V and 2 bases from J, the junction kept 5 bases outside the gene matches. CDR1 MGHRA and CDR2 YSYEKL come from the germline V gene. The CDR3 totals 16 residues. The CDR3 sequence is CASSQVKGAGNQPQHF. The CDR3 DNA reads as TGCGCCAGCAGCCAAGTTAAGGGGGCAGGCAATCAGCCCCAGCATTTT.

This chain links TRBV4-1 with TRBJ2-1, with D perhaps being TRBD1 or TRBD2 (5 bases each). CDR1 MGHRA and CDR2 YSYEKL come from the germline V gene. The CDR3 has 16 residues. Trimming stripped 1 base from V and 2 bases from J, with 12 bases between. In DNA, the CDR3 is TGCGCCAGCAGCCAAGCGGGACGGGGCCCCTACAATGAGCAGTTCTTC. This gives the protein CASSQAGRGPYNEQFF.

This clonotype showed up just a few times. The chain recombines TRBV20-1 with TRBJ2-7; D is unclear. This CDR3 is built from 13 residues. CDR1 is DFQATT, CDR2 SNEGSKA, per germline (reference sequence). Between the trimmed V and J ends, which lost 0 bases and 5 bases, there was a span of 11 bases. The CDR3 reads CSARDMYFNEQYF. CDR3 DNA sequence: TGCAGTGCTAGAGATATGTATTTTAACGAGCAGTACTTC.

This clonotype was observed once. The rearrangement uses TRBV20-1 and TRBJ1-2, with D maybe TRBD1 (6 bases). V lost 6 bases to trimming and J lost 8 bases, with 16 bases between them. The CDR3 contains 12 residues. The germline V gene has CDR1 DFQATT and CDR2 SNEGSKA (reference sequence). The DNA for the CDR3 is TGCAGTGCCAGGGGTGGATGGAAAGGCTACACCTTC. Protein product: CSARGGWKGYTF.

As to this clonotype: The junction departs from the called germline gene at one end, perhaps through a read error. The chain employs TRBV29-1 and TRBJ2-7; D not certain. CDR3 length: 14 residues. Germline V gene sequence: CDR1 SQVTM, CDR2 ANQGSEA. This CDR3 is CSVERLTYSYGQYF. The CDR3 region has the DNA TGCAGCGTAGAACGGTTAACATACTCCTACGGGCAGTACTTC.

V is TRBV5-6 and J is TRBJ2-1; TRBD1 matches at 9 bases. CDR1 and CDR2 (germline): SGHDT, YYEEEE. The trim removed 5 bases at V and 10 bases at J, leaving 13 bases unmatched. The CDR3 spans 15 residues. CDR3 protein: CASSRPGQGVVEQFF. CDR3 DNA sequence: TGTGCCAGCAGTAGACCGGGACAGGGAGTAGTAGAGCAGTTCTTC.

This chain uses TRBV4-3 with TRBJ1-2; D gene ambiguous. With 1 base removed from V and 8 bases from J, the gap between germline ends came to 11 bases. Per germline, CDR1 LGHNA and CDR2 YSLEER. There are 13 residues in the CDR3. The CDR3 is CASSQVGERGYTF. CDR3 coding DNA: TGCGCCAGCAGCCAAGTCGGTGAGAGGGGCTACACCTTC.

V gene TRBV5-6 combines with J gene TRBJ1-6; D gene unclear. Germline V gene sequence: CDR1 SGHDT, CDR2 YYEEEE. Trimming took 4 bases from V and 5 from J, leaving 19 bases between them. The CDR3 has 17 amino acids. Here the CDR3 reads CASSDSPEAINNSPLHF. In DNA form, the CDR3 reads TGTGCCAGCAGCGATTCCCCAGAGGCAATAAATAATTCACCCCTCCACTTT.

Written as DNA, the CDR3 is TGTGCCAGCAGCGTCCGGGACAGGGGCTCCAACAATCAGCCCCAGCATTTT. Translation gives CASSVRDRGSNNQPQHF. The chain links TRBV7-2 to TRBJ1-5; TRBD1 agrees at 10 bases. Trimming at V came to 5 bases and at J to 3 bases, leaving 10 bases not matched to a gene. Germline CDR1 is SGHTA and CDR2 is FQGNSA. This CDR3 spans 17 amino acids.

This clonotype has a count of ten or more. The rearrangement joins TRBV6-5 to TRBJ2-1; tentative D call: TRBD2 (6 bases). The CDR3 is made up of 16 amino acids. Germline assignment: CDR1 MNHEY and CDR2 SVGAGI. V was trimmed by 0 bases and J by 7 bases, leaving 16 bases between them. As DNA, the CDR3 is TGTGCCAGCAGTTACTCGGGGCGAACTAGCCATAATGAGCAGTTCTTC. Residues: CASSYSGRTSHNEQFF.

This clonotype was seen at least ten times. The rearrangement links TRBV6-6 to TRBJ2-7; 12 nucleotides line up with TRBD2. Germline CDR1 reads MNHNY; CDR2 reads SVGAGI (reference sequence). The CDR3 length is 14 residues. Trimming cost V 4 bases and J 5 bases; bases outside gene matches: 3. CDR3 amino acids: CASSSSGGVDEQYF. DNA of the CDR3: TGTGCCAGCAGTTCTAGCGGGGGGGTTGACGAGCAGTACTTC.

The chain couples TRBV4-3 to TRBJ2-2; D gene unclear. The germline CDR1 and CDR2 sequences are LGHNA and YSLEER. Trimming pared 0 bases from V and 4 bases from J, leaving 21 bases between. This CDR3 has 19 amino acids. Here the CDR3 reads CASSQDPPGARAVTGELFF. In DNA form, the CDR3 reads TGCGCCAGCAGCCAAGACCCCCCGGGTGCTAGGGCGGTCACCGGGGAGCTGTTTTTT.

This clonotype was observed a few times. J is TRBJ2-5 and V is TRBV29-1; either TRBD1 or TRBD2 may supply D (5 bases each). This CDR3 has 13 amino acids. Germline V CDR1 and CDR2: SQVTM, ANQGSEA. V lost 2 bases and J lost 4, with 11 bases in between. This chain's CDR3 is CSVERTGTETQYF. In DNA form, the CDR3 reads TGCAGCGTTGAAAGGACCGGGACAGAGACCCAGTACTTC.

This clonotype has only a few counts. The V call is TRBV18, the J call TRBJ2-1; D gene unclear. CDR1 KGHSH and CDR2 LQKENI come from the germline V gene. The CDR3 runs 14 residues. V was clipped by 2 bases and J by 3 bases, with 8 bases between them. The CDR3 is CASSPSPIYNEQFF. CDR3 in DNA: TGTGCCAGCTCACCATCACCCATCTACAATGAGCAGTTCTTC.

The rearrangement uses TRBV20-1 and TRBJ2-5; 7 positions match TRBD2. The DNA end is more similar to TRBJ2-7, so the J call may be wrong. Germline V lookup: CDR1 DFQATT, CDR2 SNEGSKA (reference sequence). The CDR3 runs to 13 residues. CDR3 residues: CSARVGGSHEQYF. The CDR3 nucleotides are TGCAGTGCTAGAGTCGGGGGGTCCCACGAGCAGTACTTC.

The genes are TRBV4-3 and TRBJ2-4; 14 bases match TRBD2. Germline loops: CDR1 LGHNA, CDR2 YSLEER. V lost 0 bases and J lost 0; bases outside the gene matches: 7. The CDR3 runs 20 residues. The CDR3 spells CASSQDGTSGGVGAKNIQYF. The CDR3 region has the DNA TGCGCCAGCAGCCAAGATGGGACTAGCGGGGGCGTCGGAGCCAAAAACATTCAGTACTTC.

V gene TRBV4-1 combines with J gene TRBJ1-5, with TRBD1 matching 7 bases. CDR3 length: 14 residues. The trim removed 3 bases at V and 6 bases at J, leaving 5 bases unmatched. Germline values: CDR1 MGHRA, CDR2 YSYEKL. The CDR3 spells CASSQLRGAQPQHF. For the CDR3, the DNA is TGCGCCAGCAGCCAGCTCAGGGGGGCTCAGCCCCAGCATTTT.

The rearrangement joins TRBV20-1 to TRBJ2-1, with 8 bases lining up with TRBD2. The germline gives CDR1 DFQATT, CDR2 SNEGSKA (reference sequence). The CDR3 has 12 residues. The V segment lost 6 bases and the J segment 8 bases; nucleotides outside the gene matches: 6. CDR3 loop: CSAERERDEQFF. The CDR3 DNA reads as TGCAGTGCAGAGCGGGAGAGGGATGAGCAGTTCTTC.

The J gene is TRBJ2-3, the V gene TRBV7-9; D perhaps matches TRBD2 (6 bases). CDR3 size: 16 residues. Germline CDR1 and CDR2: SEHNR and FQNEAQ (reference sequence). V shed 2 bases and J shed 1 base, with 13 bases lying between them. The CDR3 is CASSLTRGARTDTQYF. As DNA, the CDR3 is TGTGCCAGCAGCTTAACACGCGGGGCCCGCACAGATACGCAGTATTTT.

The chain employs TRBV12-3 or TRBV12-4 and TRBJ2-3; the match to TRBD2 covers 8 bases. V lost 5 bases to trimming and J lost 1 base; unmatched junction nucleotides: 5. The CDR3 covers 15 residues. CDR3 protein: CASSLRTSRTDTQYF. In nucleotides, the CDR3 is TGTGCCAGCAGTCTGCGGACTAGCCGCACAGATACGCAGTATTTT.